Below, 14 T cell receptor beta chains from the same sample are listed, as sequenced in a study of blood T cell repertoires in COVID-19. The table came from immunoSEQ multiplex PCR; TCRdb's copy has only in-frame clones and leaves some out. The sample holds fewer than 600,000 clones, approximately 87% seen once. The sequencing sample was made of PBMCs or T cells enriched from blood (not recorded which). The receptors were sampled from a woman aged 40-49 years who had recovered from COVID-19.

The J gene is TRBJ1-2, the V gene TRBV6-5, with 9 bases matching TRBD1. The CDR3 has 13 residues. The germline gives CDR1 MNHEY, CDR2 SVGAGI. V shed 6 bases and J 4 bases; nucleotides not matched to a gene: 3. CDR3 loop: CASRGQGLYGYTF. The CDR3, as DNA: TGTGCCAGCAGGGGACAGGGACTCTATGGCTACACCTTC.

The sample holds a few counts of this clone. This chain links TRBV12-5 with TRBJ2-7, with D perhaps matching TRBD1 (5 bases). CDR1 LGHNT and CDR2 FRNRAP come from the germline V gene. This CDR3 is built from 12 residues. Trimming took off 6 bases at V and 5 bases at J, with 11 bases between the two ends. The CDR3 DNA is TGTGCTAGTGGACCTTACAGGAACGAGCAGTACTTC. Its translation is CASGPYRNEQYF.

The rearrangement uses TRBV10-2 and TRBJ2-7, with 9 bases fitting TRBD1. V shed 6 bases, J shed 1 base, and the junction held 4 bases outside the gene matches. This CDR3 is built from 14 residues. CDR1 WSHSY and CDR2 SAAADI come from the germline V gene. CDR3 amino acids: CASSRDRVSYEQYF. CDR3 DNA: TGCGCCAGCAGCCGGGACAGGGTATCCTACGAGCAGTACTTC.

This chain links TRBV11-3 with TRBJ1-2; no firm D call. The CDR3 loop spans 15 amino acids. Germline CDR1 and CDR2: SGHNT and YENEEA. Trimming left V 0 bases short and J 2 bases short, with 10 bases between. CDR3 region: CASSLDSRGNYGYTF. Here the CDR3 DNA reads TGTGCCAGCAGCTTAGATTCGAGAGGGAACTATGGCTACACCTTC.

V and J are TRBV2 and TRBJ2-5; D gene ambiguous. The V gene lost 5 bases and the J gene lost 5 bases, with 12 bases spanning the gap. This CDR3 has 13 amino acids. CDR1 is SNHLY, CDR2 FYNNEI, per germline. The CDR3 region is CASSFPPGETQYF. The CDR3 DNA sequence: TGTGCCAGCAGTTTCCCTCCCGGGGAGACCCAGTACTTC.

This clone has a single count. The chain carries TRBV24-1 and TRBJ2-2, with no clear D. The CDR3 has 16 amino acids. V lost 2 bases to trimming and J lost 5 bases, with 14 bases between them. The germline V gene has CDR1 KGHDR and CDR2 SFDVKD. The CDR3 bases are TGTGCCACCAGTGATTCACTGATCCAGGTAACCGGGGAGCTGTTTTTT. Its translation is CATSDSLIQVTGELFF.

This rearrangement joins TRBV3-1 (or the pseudogene TRBV3-2) to TRBJ1-4; TRBD1 might be the D (5 bases). The V gene lost 1 base and the J gene lost 4 bases, with 13 bases spanning the gap. The CDR3 length is 16 residues. CDR1 and CDR2 from the germline V gene are LGHDT and YNNKEL (reference sequence). The CDR3 loop reads CASSQGSRDSNEKLFF. The CDR3 DNA follows: TGTGCCAGCAGCCAAGGTTCTCGCGACAGTAATGAAAAACTGTTTTTT.

This clone was found a few times. The chain has TRBV9 and TRBJ2-1; D might be TRBD2 (6 bases). This CDR3 is built from 16 residues. From germline, CDR1 is SGDLS and CDR2 YYNGEE. Between the trimmed V and J ends, which lost 6 bases and 0 bases, there was a span of 16 bases. CDR3 amino acids: CASNPFGGSSYNEQFF. The CDR3 region has the DNA TGTGCCAGCAACCCCTTTGGGGGGAGCTCCTACAATGAGCAGTTCTTC. The whole variable domain, remainder taken from reference TRBV9 and TRBJ2-1, is DSGVTQTPKHLITATGQRVTLRCSPRSGDLSVYWYQQSLDQGLQFLIQYYNGEERAKGNILERFSAQQFPDLHSELNLSSLELGDSALYFCASNPFGGSSYNEQFFGPGTRLTVL.

Details on this clone: An end of the junction differs from the germline gene, which may be a read error. The chain is built from TRBV7-7 and TRBJ2-5; 9 positions agree with TRBD1. The CDR3 length is 13 residues. Germline loops: CDR1 SSHAT, CDR2 FNYEAQ (reference sequence). The CDR3 loop is CASSRDRAETQYF. As DNA, the CDR3 is TGTGCTAGCAGCAGGGACAGGGCGGAGACCCAGTACTTC.

This clone appeared a single time. This chain uses TRBV6-5 with TRBJ1-1; TRBD1 is a possible D gene (6 bases). Germline values: CDR1 MNHEY, CDR2 SVGAGI. The CDR3 sequence is 13 residues long. Between the trimmed V and J ends, which lost 4 bases and 8 bases, there was a span of 14 bases. DNA of the CDR3: TGTGCCAGCAGTTTACGGGGACACCAGGAAGCTTTCTTT. This sequence encodes CASSLRGHQEAFF.

This clone turned up a few times. This chain uses TRBV4-1 with TRBJ2-7; 8 nucleotides line up with TRBD2. V gave up 3 bases and J gave up 9 bases; unmatched junction bases: 4. Germline V gene sequence: CDR1 MGHRA, CDR2 YSYEKL. CDR3 length: 12 amino acids. CDR3 sequence reads: CASSHISGAQYF. CDR3 nucleotide sequence: TGCGCCAGCAGCCATATTAGCGGGGCGCAGTACTTC.

This clone was seen only a few times. The chain combines TRBV2 with TRBJ2-7, with a tentative D call TRBD1 (5 bases). This CDR3 is built from 11 residues. From germline, CDR1 is SNHLY and CDR2 FYNNEI. V was trimmed by 9 bases and J by 4 bases, leaving 10 bases between them. In DNA form, the CDR3 reads TGTGCCAGTACAGGTCCGTACGAGCAGTACTTC. Its translation: CASTGPYEQYF.

V is TRBV10-3 and J is TRBJ1-2, with 9 bases fitting TRBD1. Trimming at V came to 8 bases and at J to 5 bases, leaving 6 bases not matched to a gene. This CDR3 is built from 13 residues. Germline-derived CDR1 and CDR2 are ENHRY and SYGVKD. CDR3 loop: CAIRDRDEYGYTF. The CDR3 DNA reads as TGTGCCATCCGGGACAGGGATGAATATGGCTACACCTTC.

Note on this clone: This sample also contains other DNA sequences that code for the same CDR3. The chain joins TRBV19 to TRBJ1-1; possibly TRBD1 for D (5 bases). Trimming shortened V by 3 bases and J by 1 base, and 6 bases separated the two germline ends. Germline CDR1 is LNHDA and CDR2 is SQIVND (reference sequence). CDR3 length: 13 amino acids. The CDR3: CASSMGGNTEAFF. The CDR3 DNA sequence: TGTGCCAGTAGTATGGGGGGGAACACTGAAGCTTTCTTT. Using reference TRBV19 and TRBJ1-1 for the parts outside the CDR3, the full variable domain is DGGITQSPKYLFRKEGQNVTLSCEQNLNHDAMYWYRQDPGQGLRLIYYSQIVNDFQKGDIAEGYSVSREKKESFPLTVTSAQKNPTAFYLCASSMGGNTEAFFGQGTRLTVV.